This entry lists 15 T cell receptor beta chains sequenced from one sample in a study of B cell selection in AIRE deficiency. TCRdb's copy holds only in-frame clones and misses some; the assay was immunoSEQ multiplex PCR. This sample has 13,000 to 15,000 clones; about 92% occur once, and the top ten carry 1% to 1.2%. Regulatory T cells were sorted as CD4+CD25hiCD127low/negative. Sequenced: Tregs sorted from PBMCs. Receptors were obtained from a human donor with AIRE deficiency.

The chain recombines TRBV7-2 with TRBJ2-2; no reliable D call. From germline, CDR1 is SGHTA and CDR2 FQGNSA. The CDR3 is 15 amino acids. V was clipped by 2 bases and J by 1 base, with 8 bases between them. CDR3 sequence: CASSLLGLNTGELFF. CDR3 sequence (DNA): TGTGCCAGCAGCTTATTAGGGCTGAACACCGGGGAGCTGTTTTTT.

This clone appeared once. The chain carries TRBV6-5 and TRBJ1-5, with D possibly matching TRBD1 (6 bases). Trimming shortened V by 4 bases and J by 5 bases, and 9 bases separated the two germline ends. Germline V gives CDR1 MNHEY, CDR2 SVGAGI. The CDR3 loop spans 13 amino acids. The CDR3 DNA sequence: TGTGCCAGCAGTTCGGGGGGCGATCAGCCCCAGCATTTT. Residues: CASSSGGDQPQHF.

This chain links TRBV28 with TRBJ1-1; possible D gene TRBD1, 5 bases. Germline V CDR1 and CDR2: MDHEN, SYDVKM. CDR3 length: 15 amino acids. V was trimmed by 4 bases and J by 4 bases, leaving 16 bases between them. The CDR3 here is CASSSSGRVGTEAFF. CDR3 nucleotide sequence: TGTGCCAGCAGTTCGTCGGGGCGGGTGGGCACTGAAGCTTTCTTT. The complete variable domain, with remaining parts taken from reference TRBV28 and TRBJ1-1, reads DVKVTQSSRYLVKRTGEKVFLECVQDMDHENMFWYRQDPGLGLRLIYFSYDVKMKEKGDIPEGYSVSREKKERFSLILESASTNQTSMYLCASSSSGRVGTEAFFGQGTRLTVV.

CDR3 DNA: TGTGCCAGCAGTGAAGTCGGGACGGGGGGAAACACCATATATTTT. It specifies CASSEVGTGGNTIYF. The rearrangement joins TRBV6-1 to TRBJ1-3; possible D gene TRBD1, 5 bases. Germline values: CDR1 MNHNS, CDR2 SASEGT. This CDR3 comprises 15 residues. The germline V and J ends were trimmed by 1 base and 4 bases, with 11 bases remaining between them.

This chain links TRBV4-1 with TRBJ2-1; tentative D call: TRBD2 (5 bases). V lost 0 bases and J 7 bases, leaving 19 bases between the germline ends. CDR3 length: 17 amino acids. CDR1 is MGHRA, CDR2 YSYEKL, per germline. This CDR3 is CASSQDLGSTLWNEQFF. CDR3 in DNA: TGCGCCAGCAGCCAAGATCTTGGGAGCACTCTATGGAATGAGCAGTTCTTC.

The rearrangement joins TRBV27 to TRBJ2-5; D may be TRBD1 (5 bases). This CDR3 has 14 amino acids. V was trimmed by 5 bases and J by 3 bases, leaving 13 bases between them. Germline values: CDR1 MNHEY, CDR2 SMNVEV (reference sequence). CDR3 loop: CASSPLTGEETQYF. CDR3 nucleotides: TGTGCCAGCAGTCCTCTTACAGGAGAAGAGACCCAGTACTTC.

The chain links TRBV4-1 to TRBJ2-5, with 9 positions matching TRBD2. With V trimmed by 0 bases and J by 5 bases, 10 bases remained unmatched. The CDR3 spans 17 residues. Germline V gives CDR1 MGHRA, CDR2 YSYEKL. The CDR3 DNA reads as TGCGCCAGCAGCCAAGATGCTAGCGGGGTCCTCCGGGAGACCCAGTACTTC. Its protein is CASSQDASGVLRETQYF.

CDR3 coding DNA: TGTGCCAGCAGTTACGAGGGCAGGGGCACTGAAGCTTTCTTT. This gives the protein CASSYEGRGTEAFF. V is TRBV6-6 and J is TRBJ1-1; possibly TRBD1 for D (6 bases). The ends were cut back, 2 bases at V and 4 bases at J, with 11 bases in the middle. CDR1 is MNHNY and CDR2 is SVGAGI in the germline V gene (reference sequence). This CDR3 contains 14 residues.

The genes are TRBV7-2 and TRBJ2-7; D tentatively reads TRBD1 or TRBD2 (5 bases each). The germline V and J ends were trimmed by 2 bases and 7 bases, with 15 bases remaining between them. This CDR3 spans 14 amino acids. Looked up from germline, CDR1 is SGHTA and CDR2 is FQGNSA. The DNA for the CDR3 is TGTGCCAGCAGCTTAAGAAGGGGACCTGGTGAGCAGTACTTC. Translation gives CASSLRRGPGEQYF.

V gene TRBV18 combines with J gene TRBJ1-2; D is uncertain. Trimming pared 0 bases from V and 8 bases from J, leaving 10 bases between. This CDR3 comprises 13 residues. Germline CDR1 is KGHSH and CDR2 is LQKENI. CDR3 bases: TGTGCCAGCTCACCACCGTTCGGAGGAGGCTACACCTTC. Protein product: CASSPPFGGGYTF.

The chain joins TRBV6-1 to TRBJ1-5, with 7 bases identical to TRBD1. The V gene's germline CDR1 is MNHNS and CDR2 SASEGT. The CDR3 contains 14 residues. V lost 4 bases and J lost 5; bases outside the gene matches: 5. CDR3 DNA: TGTGCCAGCAGTGGGACAGGCAACTATCAGCCCCAGCATTTT. It encodes CASSGTGNYQPQHF.

The chain uses TRBV6-5 and TRBJ1-1; 7 bases align to TRBD1. This CDR3 contains 15 residues. The V gene's germline CDR1 is MNHEY and CDR2 SVGAGI. The V gene end was trimmed by 5 bases and the J gene end by 1 base; junction bases not matched to a gene: 7. The CDR3 protein is CASSLLGTANTEAFF. The CDR3, as DNA: TGTGCCAGCAGTCTTCTCGGGACAGCGAACACTGAAGCTTTCTTT.

This chain joins TRBV27 and TRBJ1-1, with D hard to call. The CDR3 extends over 13 amino acids. V was pared by 3 bases and J by 5 bases, with 10 bases between. CDR1 MNHEY and CDR2 SMNVEV come from the germline V gene (reference sequence). In nucleotides, the CDR3 is TGTGCCAGCAGTTTGGTGGGGAGGACTGAAGCTTTCTTT. Translation gives CASSLVGRTEAFF.

The chain employs TRBV27 and TRBJ2-7; D is tentatively TRBD1 or TRBD2 (5 bases each). Germline loops: CDR1 MNHEY, CDR2 SMNVEV (reference sequence). The V and J ends lost 0 bases and 3 bases respectively, with 12 bases between them. The CDR3 covers 15 residues. CDR3 residues: CASSLSWGTHYEQYF. CDR3 DNA sequence: TGTGCCAGCAGTTTATCGTGGGGGACCCACTACGAGCAGTACTTC.

The chain's CDR3 is CASSQEVRMGYGYTF. The CDR3 nucleotides are TGTGCCAGCAGCCAAGAGGTGCGGATGGGCTATGGCTACACCTTC. This chain uses TRBV4-2 with TRBJ1-2; no firm D call. Germline values: CDR1 LGHNA, CDR2 YNFKEQ. V was cut by 0 bases and J by 4 bases, with 12 bases left in between. This CDR3 is 15 amino acids long.